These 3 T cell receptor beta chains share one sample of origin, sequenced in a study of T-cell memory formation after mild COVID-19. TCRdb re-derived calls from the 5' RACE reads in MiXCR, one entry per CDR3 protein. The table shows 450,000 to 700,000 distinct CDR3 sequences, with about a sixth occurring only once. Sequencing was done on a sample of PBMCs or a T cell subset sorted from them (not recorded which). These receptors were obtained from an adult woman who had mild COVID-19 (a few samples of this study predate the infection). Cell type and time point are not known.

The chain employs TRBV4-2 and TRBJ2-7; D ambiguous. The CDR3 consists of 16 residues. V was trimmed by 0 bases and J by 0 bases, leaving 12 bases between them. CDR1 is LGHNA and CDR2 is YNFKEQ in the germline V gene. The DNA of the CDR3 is TGTGCCAGCAGCCAAGAATGGCAGGTTAGCTCCTACGAGCAGTACTTC. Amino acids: CASSQEWQVSSYEQYF.

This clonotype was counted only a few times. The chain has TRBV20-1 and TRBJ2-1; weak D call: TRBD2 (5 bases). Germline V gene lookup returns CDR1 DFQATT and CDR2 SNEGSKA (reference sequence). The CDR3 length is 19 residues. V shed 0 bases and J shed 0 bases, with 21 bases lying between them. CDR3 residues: CSARDATGRASGSYNEQFF. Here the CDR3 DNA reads TGCAGTGCTAGAGATGCGACGGGGAGAGCCTCGGGCTCCTACAATGAGCAGTTCTTC.

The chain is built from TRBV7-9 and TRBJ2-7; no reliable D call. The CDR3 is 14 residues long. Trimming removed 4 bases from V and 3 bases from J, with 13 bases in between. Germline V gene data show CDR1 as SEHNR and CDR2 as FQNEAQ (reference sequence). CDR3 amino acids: CASSSSDVFYEQYF. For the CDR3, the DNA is TGTGCCAGCAGCTCTTCCGACGTCTTCTACGAGCAGTACTTC.